The present T cell receptor (beta chain) was sequenced within a study of T cell clones after liver transplantation. Study details: Three of eight recipients were HCV-positive; others had non-autoimmune, non-viral indications. Study-level results: Graft donor-reactive T cells may have migrated into the graft rather than being deleted. A larger donor-reactive than third-party decline suggested partial antigen-specific deletion.

Note on this clone: What it binds is not known.

CDR3 length: 14 amino acids. The germline V gene has CDR1 LNHDA and CDR2 SQIVND (reference sequence). Trimming cost V 2 bases and J 4 bases, with 11 bases left between them. Only in-frame clones appear in the TCRdb table, and some are missing; sequencing was by immunoSEQ multiplex PCR. Of tens of thousands of clones listed, around 70% are singletons. The receptor comes from a human patient who received a liver transplant. Some T cells may be supplied by the graft donor. Sequencing used CD4+ T cells from blood, obtained at the 15-month timepoint. The chain recombines TRBV19 with TRBJ1-1, with D unresolved. The CDR3 nucleotides are TGTGCCAGTAGTATAATCCTCCGTGGCACTGAAGCTTTCTTT. This gives the protein CASSIILRGTEAFF.